This T cell receptor beta chain was recorded in a study of T cells in tumors after PD-1 blockade. The assay was immunoSEQ multiplex PCR, and TCRdb's table has in-frame clones only and misses some. The sample records around 35,000 clones, 73% being singletons. As for this clone: What it recognizes is unknown.

Whole-study findings and limits: Approximately 41% of tumor TCR clonotypes were also found in blood.

The CDR3 has 18 amino acids. The V end lost 6 bases, the J end lost 1 base, and 22 bases lay between the germline ends. The V gene's germline CDR1 is MNHEY and CDR2 SVGEGT. The material was PBMCs, obtained after anti-PD-1 treatment. The chain uses TRBV6-2 or TRBV6-3 and TRBJ1-5; no clear D. The clonotype comes from a human donor with basal cell carcinoma. The CDR3 nucleotides are TGTGCCAGCAGCCCCGCCTGGCTCGGGCAGGCCAGCAATCAGCCCCAGCATTTT. Translation: CASSPAWLGQASNQPQHF.